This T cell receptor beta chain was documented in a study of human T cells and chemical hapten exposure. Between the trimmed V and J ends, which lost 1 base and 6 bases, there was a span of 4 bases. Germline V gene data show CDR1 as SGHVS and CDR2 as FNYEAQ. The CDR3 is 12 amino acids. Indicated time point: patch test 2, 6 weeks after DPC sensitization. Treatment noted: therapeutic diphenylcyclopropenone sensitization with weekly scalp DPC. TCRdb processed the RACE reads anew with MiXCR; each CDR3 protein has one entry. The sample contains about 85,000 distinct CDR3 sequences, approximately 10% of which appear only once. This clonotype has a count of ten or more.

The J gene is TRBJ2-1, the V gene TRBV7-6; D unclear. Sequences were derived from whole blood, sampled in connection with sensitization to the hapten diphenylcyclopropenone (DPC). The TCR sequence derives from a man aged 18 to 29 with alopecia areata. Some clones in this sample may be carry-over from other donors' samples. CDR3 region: CASSLDVNEQFF. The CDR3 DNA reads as TGTGCCAGCAGCTTAGACGTCAATGAGCAGTTCTTC.